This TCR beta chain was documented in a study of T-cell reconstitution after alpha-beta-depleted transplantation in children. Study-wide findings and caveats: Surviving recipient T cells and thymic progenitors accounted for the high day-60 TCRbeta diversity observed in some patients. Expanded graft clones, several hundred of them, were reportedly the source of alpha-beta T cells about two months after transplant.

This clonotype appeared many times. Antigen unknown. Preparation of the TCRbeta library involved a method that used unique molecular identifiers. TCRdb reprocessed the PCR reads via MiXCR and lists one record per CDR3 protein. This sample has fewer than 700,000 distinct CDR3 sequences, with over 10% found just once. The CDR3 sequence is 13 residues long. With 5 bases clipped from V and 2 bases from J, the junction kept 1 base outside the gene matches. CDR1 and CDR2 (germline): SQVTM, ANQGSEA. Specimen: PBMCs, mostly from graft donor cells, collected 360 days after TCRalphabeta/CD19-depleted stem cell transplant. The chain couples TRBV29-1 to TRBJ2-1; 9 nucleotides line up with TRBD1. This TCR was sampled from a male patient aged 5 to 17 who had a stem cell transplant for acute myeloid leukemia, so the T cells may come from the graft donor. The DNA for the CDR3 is TGCAGCGTTCGACAGGGGGCCTACAATGAGCAGTTCTTC. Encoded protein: CSVRQGAYNEQFF.